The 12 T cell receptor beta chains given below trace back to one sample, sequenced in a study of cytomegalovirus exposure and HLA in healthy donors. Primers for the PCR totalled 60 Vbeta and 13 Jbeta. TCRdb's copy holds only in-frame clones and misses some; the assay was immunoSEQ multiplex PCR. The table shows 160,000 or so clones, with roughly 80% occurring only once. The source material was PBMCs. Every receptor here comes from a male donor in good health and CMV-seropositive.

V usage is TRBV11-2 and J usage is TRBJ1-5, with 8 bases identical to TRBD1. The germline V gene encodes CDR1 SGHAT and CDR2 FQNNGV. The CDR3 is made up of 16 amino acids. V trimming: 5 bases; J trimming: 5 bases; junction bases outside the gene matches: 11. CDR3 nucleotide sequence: TGTGCCAGCAGCCCGTCCCCGACAGGGGTTGATCAGCCCCAGCATTTT. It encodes CASSPSPTGVDQPQHF.

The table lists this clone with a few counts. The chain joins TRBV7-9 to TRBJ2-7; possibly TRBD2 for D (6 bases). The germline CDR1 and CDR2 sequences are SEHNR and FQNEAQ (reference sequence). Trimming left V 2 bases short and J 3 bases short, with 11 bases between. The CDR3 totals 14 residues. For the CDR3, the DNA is TGTGCCAGCAGCTTATACGGGGGTGACTACGAGCAGTACTTC. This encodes CASSLYGGDYEQYF.

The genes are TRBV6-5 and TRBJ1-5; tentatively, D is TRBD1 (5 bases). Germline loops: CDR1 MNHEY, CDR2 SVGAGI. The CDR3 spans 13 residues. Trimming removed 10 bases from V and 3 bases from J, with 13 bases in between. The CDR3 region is CATGWGDNQPQHF. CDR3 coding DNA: TGTGCCACCGGGTGGGGGGACAATCAGCCCCAGCATTTT.

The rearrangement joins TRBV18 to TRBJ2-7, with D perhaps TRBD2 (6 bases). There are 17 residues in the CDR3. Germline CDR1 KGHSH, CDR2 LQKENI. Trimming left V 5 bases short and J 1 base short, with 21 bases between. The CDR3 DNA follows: TGTGCCAGCTCAACGGGTAGAGACTCCCGGGAGTCCTACGAGCAGTACTTC. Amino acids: CASSTGRDSRESYEQYF. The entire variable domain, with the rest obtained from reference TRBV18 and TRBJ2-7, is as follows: NAGVMQNPRHLVRRRGQEARLRCSPMKGHSHVYWYRQLPEEGLKFMVYLQKENIIDESGMPKERFSAEFPKEGPSILRIQQVVRGDSAAYFCASSTGRDSRESYEQYFGPGTRLTVT.

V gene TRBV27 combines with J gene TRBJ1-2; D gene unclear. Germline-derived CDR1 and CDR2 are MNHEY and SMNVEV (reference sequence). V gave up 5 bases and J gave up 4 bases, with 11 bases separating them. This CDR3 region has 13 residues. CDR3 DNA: TGTGCCAGCAGTCCTCGTTGGAGCTATGGCTACACCTTC. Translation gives CASSPRWSYGYTF.

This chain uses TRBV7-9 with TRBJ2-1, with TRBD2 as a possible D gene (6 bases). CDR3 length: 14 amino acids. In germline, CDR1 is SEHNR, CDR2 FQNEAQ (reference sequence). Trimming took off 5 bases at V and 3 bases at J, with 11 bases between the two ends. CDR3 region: CASSPRTIYNEQFF. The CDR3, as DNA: TGTGCCAGCAGCCCTCGGACTATCTACAATGAGCAGTTCTTC.

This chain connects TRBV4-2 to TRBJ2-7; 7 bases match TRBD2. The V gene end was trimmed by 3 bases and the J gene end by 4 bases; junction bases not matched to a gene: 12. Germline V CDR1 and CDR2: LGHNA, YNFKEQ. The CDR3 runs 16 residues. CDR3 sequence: CASSQGGVVEGYEQYF. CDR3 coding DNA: TGTGCCAGCAGCCAGGGGGGGGTGGTAGAGGGGTACGAGCAGTACTTC.

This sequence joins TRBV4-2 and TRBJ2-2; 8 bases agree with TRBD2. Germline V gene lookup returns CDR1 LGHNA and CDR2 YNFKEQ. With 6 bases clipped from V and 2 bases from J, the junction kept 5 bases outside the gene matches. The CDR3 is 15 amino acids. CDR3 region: CASSFSGINTGELFF. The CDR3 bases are TGTGCCAGCAGTTTTAGCGGGATCAACACCGGGGAGCTGTTTTTT.

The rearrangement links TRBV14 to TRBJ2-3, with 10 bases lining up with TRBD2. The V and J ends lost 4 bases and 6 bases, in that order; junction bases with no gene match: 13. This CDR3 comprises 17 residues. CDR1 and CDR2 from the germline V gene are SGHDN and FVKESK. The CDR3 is CASSPRSGRPKGDTQYF. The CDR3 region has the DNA TGTGCCAGCAGCCCTCGTAGCGGGAGGCCGAAAGGTGATACGCAGTATTTT.

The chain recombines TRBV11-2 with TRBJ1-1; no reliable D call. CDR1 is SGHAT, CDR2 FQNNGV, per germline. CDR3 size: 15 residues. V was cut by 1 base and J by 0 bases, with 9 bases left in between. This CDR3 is CASSLVLELNTEAFF. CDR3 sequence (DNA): TGTGCCAGCAGCTTAGTCTTGGAGTTGAACACTGAAGCTTTCTTT. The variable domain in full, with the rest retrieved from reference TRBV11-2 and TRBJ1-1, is EAGVAQSPRYKIIEKRQSVAFWCNPISGHATLYWYQQILGQGPKLLIQFQNNGVVDDSQLPKDRFSAERLKGVDSTLKIQPAKLEDSAVYLCASSLVLELNTEAFFGQGTRLTVV.

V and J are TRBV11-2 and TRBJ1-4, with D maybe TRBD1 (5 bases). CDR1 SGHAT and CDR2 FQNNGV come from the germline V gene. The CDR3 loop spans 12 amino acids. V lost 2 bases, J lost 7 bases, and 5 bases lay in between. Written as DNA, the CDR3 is TGTGCCAGCAGCTTAAGGGGTGAAAAACTGTTTTTT. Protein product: CASSLRGEKLFF.

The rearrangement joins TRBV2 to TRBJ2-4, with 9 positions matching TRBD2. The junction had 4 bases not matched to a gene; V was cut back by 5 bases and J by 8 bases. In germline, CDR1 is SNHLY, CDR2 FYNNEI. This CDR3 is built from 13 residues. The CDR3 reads CASSISGSYIQYF. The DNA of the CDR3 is TGTGCCAGCAGTATTAGCGGGAGCTACATTCAGTACTTC.